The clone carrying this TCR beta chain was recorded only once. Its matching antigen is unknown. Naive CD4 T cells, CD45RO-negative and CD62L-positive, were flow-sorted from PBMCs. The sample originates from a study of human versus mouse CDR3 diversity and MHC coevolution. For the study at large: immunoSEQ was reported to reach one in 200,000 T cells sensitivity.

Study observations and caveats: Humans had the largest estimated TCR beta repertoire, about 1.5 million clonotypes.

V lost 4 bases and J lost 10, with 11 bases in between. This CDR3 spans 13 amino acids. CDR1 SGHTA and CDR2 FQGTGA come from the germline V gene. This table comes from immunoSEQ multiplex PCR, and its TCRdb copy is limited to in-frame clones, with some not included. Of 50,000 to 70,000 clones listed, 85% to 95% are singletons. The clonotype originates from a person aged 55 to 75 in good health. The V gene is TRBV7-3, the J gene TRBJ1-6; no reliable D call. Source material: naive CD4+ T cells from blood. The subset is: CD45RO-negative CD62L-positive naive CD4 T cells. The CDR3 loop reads CASSSDPRSPLHF. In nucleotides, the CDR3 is TGTGCCAGCAGCTCAGACCCCAGGTCACCCCTCCACTTT. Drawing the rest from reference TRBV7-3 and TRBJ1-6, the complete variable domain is GAGVSQTPSNKVTEKGKYVELRCDPISGHTALYWYRQSLGQGPEFLIYFQGTGAADDSGLPNDRFFAVRPEGSVSTLKIQRTERGDSAVYLCASSSDPRSPLHFGNGTRLTVT.